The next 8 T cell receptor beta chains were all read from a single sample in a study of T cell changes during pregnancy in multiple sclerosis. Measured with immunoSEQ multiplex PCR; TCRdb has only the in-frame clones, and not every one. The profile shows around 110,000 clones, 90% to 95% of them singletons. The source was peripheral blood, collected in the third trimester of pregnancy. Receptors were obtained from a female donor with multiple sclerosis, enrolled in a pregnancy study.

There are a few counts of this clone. The CDR3 here is CASSELTGKYEQYF. CDR3 in DNA: TGTGCCAGCAGTGAACTGACAGGGAAATACGAGCAGTACTTC. The chain couples TRBV6-1 to TRBJ2-7, with TRBD1 matching over 7 bases. This CDR3 has 14 amino acids. Trimming took 2 bases from V and 4 from J; bases not matched to a gene: 5. Germline-derived CDR1 and CDR2 are MNHNS and SASEGT.

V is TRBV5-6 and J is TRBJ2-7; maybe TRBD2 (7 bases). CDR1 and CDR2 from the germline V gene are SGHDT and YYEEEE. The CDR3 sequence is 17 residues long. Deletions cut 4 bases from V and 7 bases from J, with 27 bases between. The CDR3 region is CASSRGGGPEFFREQYF. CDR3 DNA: TGTGCCAGCAGCAGGGGGGGAGGCCCGGAGTTTTTTCGGGAGCAGTACTTC. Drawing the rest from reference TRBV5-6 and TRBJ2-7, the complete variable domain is DAGVTQSPTHLIKTRGQQVTLRCSPKSGHDTVSWYQQALGQGPQFIFQYYEEEERQRGNFPDRFSGHQFPNYSSELNVNALLLGDSALYLCASSRGGGPEFFREQYFGPGTRLTVT.

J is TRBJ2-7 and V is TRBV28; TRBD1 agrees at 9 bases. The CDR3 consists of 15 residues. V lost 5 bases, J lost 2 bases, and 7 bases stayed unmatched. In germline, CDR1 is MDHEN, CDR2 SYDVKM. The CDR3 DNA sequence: TGTGCCAGCAGTGCCCCCGGGACAGGGCCCTACGAGCAGTACTTC. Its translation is CASSAPGTGPYEQYF.

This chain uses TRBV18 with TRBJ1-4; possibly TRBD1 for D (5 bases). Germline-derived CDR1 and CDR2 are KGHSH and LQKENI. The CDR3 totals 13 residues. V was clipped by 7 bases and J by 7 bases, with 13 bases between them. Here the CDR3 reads CASWGGSGEKLFF. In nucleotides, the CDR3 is TGTGCCAGCTGGGGCGGTAGTGGTGAAAAACTGTTTTTT.

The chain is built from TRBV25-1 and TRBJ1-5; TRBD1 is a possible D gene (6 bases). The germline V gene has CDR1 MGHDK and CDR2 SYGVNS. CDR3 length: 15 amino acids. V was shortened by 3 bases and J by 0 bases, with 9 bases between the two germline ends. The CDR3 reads CASSDGTYSNQPQHF. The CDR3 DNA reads TGTGCCAGCAGTGACGGGACATATAGCAATCAGCCCCAGCATTTT.

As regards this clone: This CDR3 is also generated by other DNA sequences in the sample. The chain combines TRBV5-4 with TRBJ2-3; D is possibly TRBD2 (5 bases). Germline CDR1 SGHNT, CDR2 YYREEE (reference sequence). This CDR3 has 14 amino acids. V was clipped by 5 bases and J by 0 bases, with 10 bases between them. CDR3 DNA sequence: TGTGCCAGCAGGCGAGGGCCTAGCACAGATACGCAGTATTTT. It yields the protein CASRRGPSTDTQYF.

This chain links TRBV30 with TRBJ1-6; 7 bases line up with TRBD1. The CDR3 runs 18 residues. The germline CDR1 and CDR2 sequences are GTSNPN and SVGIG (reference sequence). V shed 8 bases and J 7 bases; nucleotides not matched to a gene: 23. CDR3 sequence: CAHASSLAGGFENSPLHF. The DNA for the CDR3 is TGTGCCCACGCCTCCAGCCTTGCAGGGGGTTTTGAGAATTCACCCCTCCACTTT. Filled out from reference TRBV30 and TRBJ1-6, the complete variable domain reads SQTIHQWPATLVQPVGSPLSLECTVEGTSNPNLYWYRQAAGRGLQLLFYSVGIGQISSEVPQNLSASRPQDRQFILSSKKLLLSDSGFYLCAHASSLAGGFENSPLHFGNGTRLTVT.

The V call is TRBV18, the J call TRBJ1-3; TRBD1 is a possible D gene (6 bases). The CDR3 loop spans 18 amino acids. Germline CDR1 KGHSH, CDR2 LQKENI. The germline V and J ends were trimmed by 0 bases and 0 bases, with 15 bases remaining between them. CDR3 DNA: TGTGCCAGCTCACCACCTCCCAGGTCCAGGGGCTCTGGAAACACCATATATTTT. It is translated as CASSPPPRSRGSGNTIYF.